Following are 19 T cell receptor beta chains from one sample sequenced in a study of STAT5B mutations in CD4+ large granular lymphocyte leukemia. Libraries were prepared by immunoSEQ multiplex PCR; TCRdb keeps only in-frame clonotypes and omits some of them. Of some 38,000 clones in the sample, roughly 85% were seen once. Material for sequencing was CD4+ T cells from blood buffy coats. The receptor source for this set is a human donor in good health.

This clone was counted between two and nine times. This chain connects TRBV18 to TRBJ1-5, with a tentative D call TRBD1 (5 bases). With 3 bases removed from V and 4 bases from J, the gap between germline ends came to 7 bases. This CDR3 spans 13 amino acids. From germline, CDR1 is KGHSH and CDR2 LQKENI. The CDR3 loop is CASSPEGNQPQHF. The CDR3 DNA is TGTGCCAGCTCACCGGAGGGGAATCAGCCCCAGCATTTT.

The genes are TRBV10-2 and TRBJ1-1; possible D gene TRBD1, 6 bases. From germline, CDR1 is WSHSY and CDR2 SAAADI. The CDR3 contains 14 residues. Trimming shortened V by 7 bases and J by 3 bases, and 15 bases separated the two germline ends. CDR3 protein: CASTEVGGDTEAFF. CDR3 DNA sequence: TGCGCCAGCACTGAAGTAGGGGGGGACACTGAAGCTTTCTTT.

V gene TRBV5-1 combines with J gene TRBJ2-3; TRBD2 agrees at 12 bases. V lost 4 bases, J lost 6 bases, and 15 bases stayed unmatched. The CDR3 has 18 residues. CDR1 SGHRS and CDR2 YFSETQ come from the germline V gene. CDR3 loop: CASSKWELAGGLVDTQYF. The CDR3 DNA follows: TGCGCCAGCAGCAAATGGGAACTAGCGGGGGGCTTGGTGGATACGCAGTATTTT.

The chain employs TRBV2 and TRBJ1-1; 7 positions match TRBD1. Germline V CDR1 and CDR2: SNHLY, FYNNEI. The CDR3 has 15 amino acids. The J segment lost 2 bases and the V segment lost 4 bases, leaving 7 bases of the junction unmatched. The chain's CDR3 is CASSVKRQGNTEAFF. CDR3 nucleotide sequence: TGTGCCAGCAGTGTAAAGCGACAGGGTAACACTGAAGCTTTCTTT.

The rearrangement joins TRBV10-3 to TRBJ2-1, with TRBD1 matching 9 bases. The CDR3 sequence is 15 residues long. The junction had 14 bases not matched to a gene; V was cut back by 10 bases and J by 7 bases. CDR1 is ENHRY, CDR2 SYGVKD, per germline. CDR3 amino acids: CANGQGSIERNEQFF. The DNA for the CDR3 is TGTGCCAACGGACAGGGGTCTATCGAAAGGAATGAGCAGTTCTTC.

The chain joins TRBV7-6 to TRBJ2-3; 7 positions agree with TRBD1. The CDR3 spans 14 residues. Germline V CDR1 and CDR2: SGHVS, FNYEAQ. Trimming cost V 3 bases and J 3 bases; bases outside gene matches: 3. The CDR3 DNA reads as TGTGCCAGCAGCTTGTTACAGGGGACAGATACGCAGTATTTT. Protein: CASSLLQGTDTQYF.

This rearrangement joins TRBV29-1 to TRBJ1-4, with TRBD1 matching 7 bases. Germline V gene data show CDR1 as SQVTM and CDR2 as ANQGSEA. The CDR3 consists of 13 residues. The V and J ends lost 5 bases and 6 bases, in that order; junction bases with no gene match: 6. The CDR3 DNA reads TGCAGCGTTAAGACAGGGATGTATGAAAAACTGTTTTTT. Protein: CSVKTGMYEKLFF.

This chain connects TRBV5-1 to TRBJ1-2, with TRBD1 as a possible D gene (6 bases). Germline CDR1 and CDR2: SGHRS and YFSETQ. CDR3 size: 15 residues. V lost 0 bases to trimming and J lost 1 base, with 10 bases between them. The CDR3 DNA follows: TGCGCCAGCAGCTTGGAGGGGGGCAGTAACTATGGCTACACCTTC. Translated, it gives CASSLEGGSNYGYTF.

V gene TRBV5-1 combines with J gene TRBJ1-4; TRBD1 matches at 8 bases. V shed 4 bases and J 6 bases; nucleotides not matched to a gene: 8. Germline CDR1 is SGHRS and CDR2 is YFSETQ. The CDR3 spans 15 residues. CDR3 nucleotide sequence: TGCGCCAGCAGCGTTGGACAGGGTAGCGATGAAAAACTGTTTTTT. Protein: CASSVGQGSDEKLFF.

The chain employs TRBV11-3 and TRBJ2-7; 8 positions match TRBD1. This CDR3 comprises 15 residues. Germline V gene sequence: CDR1 SGHNT, CDR2 YENEEA. V shed 4 bases, J shed 6 bases, and the junction held 11 bases outside the gene matches. CDR3: CASSSGTGLTGEQYF. CDR3 coding DNA: TGTGCCAGCAGCTCTGGGACAGGCCTTACGGGCGAGCAGTACTTC.

The chain couples TRBV6-5 to TRBJ1-6, with 8 bases aligning to TRBD1. V lost 6 bases, J lost 3 bases, and 4 bases stayed unmatched. Germline V lookup: CDR1 MNHEY, CDR2 SVGAGI. CDR3 size: 15 residues. CDR3 sequence reads: CASRGQALYNSPLHF. The DNA of the CDR3 is TGTGCCAGCAGGGGACAGGCACTCTATAATTCACCCCTCCACTTT.

V usage is TRBV25-1 and J usage is TRBJ2-7; D is unclear. CDR3 length: 11 residues. Trimming removed 4 bases at V and 2 bases at J, with 3 bases between. CDR1 is MGHDK, CDR2 SYGVNS, per germline. CDR3 coding DNA: TGTGCCAGCAGTGCTGCCTACGAGCAGTACTTC. The encoded protein is CASSAAYEQYF.

A single count supports this clone. The V gene is TRBV9, the J gene TRBJ2-2; D is possibly TRBD1 (5 bases). Germline-derived CDR1 and CDR2 are SGDLS and YYNGEE. Trimming pared 2 bases from V and 1 base from J, leaving 9 bases between. CDR3 length equals 15 residues. The CDR3 here is CASSVFQGNTGELFF. CDR3 DNA: TGTGCCAGCAGCGTTTTTCAGGGGAACACCGGGGAGCTGTTTTTT.

The sample holds a few counts of this clone. This chain uses TRBV29-1 with TRBJ1-1; TRBD1 agrees at 12 bases. V was pared by 4 bases and J by 2 bases, with 5 bases of the junction left unmatched. Germline V gives CDR1 SQVTM, CDR2 ANQGSEA. This CDR3 spans 15 amino acids. The CDR3 nucleotides are TGCAGCGTTGTGGGACAGGGGGCGGGTAACACTGAAGCTTTCTTT. This translates into CSVVGQGAGNTEAFF.

The CDR3 nucleotides read TGTGCCAGTAGTAGCCCGGGGTCGGGAATCGATGAGCAGTTCTTC. Translated, it gives CASSSPGSGIDEQFF. This sequence joins TRBV19 and TRBJ2-1, with a possible D match to TRBD2 (5 bases). Trimming pared 4 bases from V and 8 bases from J, leaving 18 bases between. The CDR3 extends over 15 amino acids. Looked up from germline, CDR1 is LNHDA and CDR2 is SQIVND (reference sequence). The whole variable domain, filled in from reference TRBV19 and TRBJ2-1, reads DGGITQSPKYLFRKEGQNVTLSCEQNLNHDAMYWYRQDPGQGLRLIYYSQIVNDFQKGDIAEGYSVSREKKESFPLTVTSAQKNPTAFYLCASSSPGSGIDEQFFGPGTRLTVL.

This clone was observed once. This chain links TRBV7-9 with TRBJ2-2, with D uncertain. CDR1 is SEHNR, CDR2 FQNEAQ, per germline (reference sequence). There are 13 residues in the CDR3. V was clipped by 2 bases and J by 11 bases, with 12 bases between them. CDR3 sequence (DNA): TGTGCCAGCAGCTTATCCGAGGACCTAGAGCTGTTTTTT. Translation: CASSLSEDLELFF. The variable domain in full, with the rest retrieved from reference TRBV7-9 and TRBJ2-2, is DTGVSQNPRHKITKRGQNVTFRCDPISEHNRLYWYRQTLGQGPEFLTYFQNEAQLEKSRLLSDRFSAERPKGSFSTLEIQRTEQGDSAMYLCASSLSEDLELFFGEGSRLTVL.

The V and J genes are TRBV5-1 and TRBJ2-5, with TRBD1 identical over 7 bases. V lost 2 bases, J lost 4 bases, and 5 bases stayed unmatched. This CDR3 spans 14 amino acids. Germline CDR1 SGHRS, CDR2 YFSETQ. The CDR3 sequence is CASSLQWTGETQYF. DNA of the CDR3: TGCGCCAGCAGCTTACAATGGACAGGAGAGACCCAGTACTTC.

In its sample, this clone was seen once. The V and J genes are TRBV4-3 and TRBJ1-2; D remains ambiguous. The CDR3 has 15 amino acids. V was shortened by 0 bases and J by 8 bases, with 16 bases between the two germline ends. The germline gives CDR1 LGHNA, CDR2 YSLEER. Written as DNA, the CDR3 is TGCGCCAGCAGCCAAGATCGGCGGGCGCTAAAGGGCTACACCTTC. It is translated as CASSQDRRALKGYTF.

This chain uses TRBV28 with TRBJ2-7; perhaps TRBD2 as D (7 bases). CDR1 MDHEN and CDR2 SYDVKM come from the germline V gene. The CDR3 covers 15 residues. V lost 7 bases and J 0 bases, leaving 16 bases between the germline ends. The CDR3 protein is CASTRGGQTSYEQYF. The DNA of the CDR3 is TGTGCCAGCACCCGCGGGGGACAAACCTCCTACGAGCAGTACTTC.